These T cell receptor beta chains were read from a single sample in a study of T-cell memory formation after mild COVID-19. TCRdb independently ran MiXCR on the 5' RACE reads; one entry per CDR3 protein. The sample lists around 200,000 distinct CDR3 sequences, around 30% seen once, with about an eighth in the top ten. The sample taken for sequencing was PBMCs or a T cell subset sorted from them (not recorded which). The receptors here all came from an adult woman who had mild COVID-19 (a few samples of this study predate the infection). Cell type and time point are not known. The CDR3 runs from the conserved cysteine through the conserved F or W. The D gene is left open where the match is weak. Some rows have no size entry. The others give once, few or many, or a class for an expanded clone.

length: 14; D: -; V: TRBV30; size: -; J: TRBJ2-1; DNA: TGTGCCTCAGAGGCCCCAAGCTCCTACAATGAGCAGTTCTTC; CDR3: CASEAPSSYNEQFF
length: 14; D: TRBD1; V: TRBV5-1; size: -; J: TRBJ2-3; DNA: TGCGCCACCACCAGGGACAGAGTAACAGATACGCAGTATTTT; CDR3: CATTRDRVTDTQYF
length: 14; D: -; V: TRBV7-9; size: few; J: TRBJ1-6; DNA: TGTGCCAGCAGCTTGGGCCAGCAAAATTCACCCCTCCACTTT; CDR3: CASSLGQQNSPLHF
length: 13; D: -; V: TRBV25-1; size: -; J: TRBJ2-7; DNA: TGTGCCAGCAGTCCACTACCAGCCTACGAGCAGTACTTC; CDR3: CASSPLPAYEQYF
length: 14; D: -; V: TRBV3-1; size: few; J: TRBJ1-6; DNA: TGTGCCAGCAGCCAAGATACGGGTGCGGGGGCCCTCCACTTT; CDR3: CASSQDTGAGALHF
length: 13; D: -; V: TRBV9; size: few; J: TRBJ2-2; DNA: TGTGCCAGCAGGGGGTTTTACACCGGGGAGCTGTTTTTT; CDR3: CASRGFYTGELFF
length: 12; D: -; V: TRBV6-6; size: few; J: TRBJ1-1; DNA: TGTGCCAGCAACAGACAAAACACTGAAGCTTTCTTT; CDR3: CASNRQNTEAFF
length: 17; D: TRBD1; V: TRBV9; size: -; J: TRBJ2-3; DNA: TGTGCCAGCAGCGTAGACGGCGGGACAGGGCGGGGGGATACGCAGTATTTT; CDR3: CASSVDGGTGRGDTQYF
length: 15; D: TRBD1; V: TRBV3-1; size: -; J: TRBJ1-6; DNA: TGTGCCAGCAGGGCTCCGGGACAGGCAAATTCACCCCTCCACTTT; CDR3: CASRAPGQANSPLHF
length: 15; D: -; V: TRBV5-6; size: -; J: TRBJ1-2; DNA: TGTGCCAGCAGCTTGGCGGCGGAATCGCACTATGGCTACACCTTC; CDR3: CASSLAAESHYGYTF
length: 13; D: -; V: TRBV11-2; size: -; J: TRBJ1-3; DNA: TGTGCCAGCAGCTTTTTGTATGGGGACACCATATATTTT; CDR3: CASSFLYGDTIYF
length: 10; D: -; V: TRBV5-8; size: few; J: TRBJ1-4; DNA: TGTGCCGGGGGGGCAGGGAAACTGTTTTTT; CDR3: CAGGAGKLFF
length: 16; D: TRBD1; V: TRBV7-8; size: once; J: TRBJ2-7; DNA: TGTGCCAGCAGCTTAGTTGGGACAGGGGTCTCCTACGAGCAGTACTTC; CDR3: CASSLVGTGVSYEQYF
length: 15; D: TRBD1; V: TRBV29-1; size: -; J: TRBJ2-7; DNA: TGCAGCGCCTCAGGGGGGACAGGGAGCTCCTACGAGCAGTACTTC; CDR3: CSASGGTGSSYEQYF